The T cell receptor beta chain under discussion was sequenced for a study of blood T cell repertoires in COVID-19. Study at large: The samples span acute and convalescent COVID-19 from the United States, Italy and Spain. Sample material is recorded as cDNA or gDNA derived from T cells, B-cell-depleted T cells, or PBMCs.

Participants were aged about 18 to 90 years, lived in under 30 US areas, and enrolled virtually. Profiling relied on immunoSEQ multiplex PCR, and the TCRdb table lists in-frame clones only, not all of them. The sample lists a few hundred thousand clones; around 81% were seen once. Trimming shortened V by 8 bases and J by 3 bases, and 12 bases separated the two germline ends. This CDR3 spans 13 amino acids. Germline V gene lookup returns CDR1 LNHDA and CDR2 SQIVND (reference sequence). The sequence was obtained from a man aged 45-60 years who had recovered from COVID-19. V and J are TRBV19 and TRBJ2-3, with D possibly being TRBD1 (6 bases). Sequencing was done on a sample of PBMCs or T cells enriched from blood (not recorded which). The CDR3 DNA reads TGTGCCAGTGCTCCGCAGGGGACAGATACGCAGTATTTT. Translating it yields CASAPQGTDTQYF.